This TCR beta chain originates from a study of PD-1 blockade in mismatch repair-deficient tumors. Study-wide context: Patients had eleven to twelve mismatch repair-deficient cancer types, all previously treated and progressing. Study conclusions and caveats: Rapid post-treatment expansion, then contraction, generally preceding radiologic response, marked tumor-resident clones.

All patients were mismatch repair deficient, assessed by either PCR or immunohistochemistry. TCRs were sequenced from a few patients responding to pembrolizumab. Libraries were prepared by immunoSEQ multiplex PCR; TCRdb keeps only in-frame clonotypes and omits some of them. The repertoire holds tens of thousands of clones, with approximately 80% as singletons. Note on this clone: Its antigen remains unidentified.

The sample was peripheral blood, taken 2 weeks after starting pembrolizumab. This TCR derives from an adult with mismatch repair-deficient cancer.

CDR3 protein: CASSQGSFGAQYF. The CDR3 nucleotides are TGCGCCAGCAGCCAGGGGTCTTTTGGGGCCCAGTACTTC. The genes are TRBV4-3 and TRBJ2-5; D uncertain. The germline V gene encodes CDR1 LGHNA and CDR2 YSLEER. V lost 3 bases, J lost 9 bases, and 14 bases lay in between. This CDR3 contains 13 residues.